This T cell receptor beta chain was sequenced in a study of blood T cell repertoires in COVID-19. Whole-study context: Some COVID-19 samples were acute and others convalescent; all came from the United States, Italy and Spain.

Here immunoSEQ multiplex PCR was the method, and the copy in TCRdb shows in-frame clones only, minus some. This table has about 64,000 clones, 75% to 85% appearing once. The trim removed 4 bases at V and 6 bases at J, leaving 4 bases unmatched. CDR3 length: 14 residues. Germline CDR1 and CDR2: SGHRS and YFSETQ. The receptor was derived from a human donor in a cohort sampled during active COVID-19. The sample comprised peripheral blood. This chain joins TRBV5-1 and TRBJ1-6; 7 bases are a match to TRBD1. CDR3: CASSPGQTNSPLHF. The CDR3 nucleotides are TGCGCCAGCAGCCCGGGACAGACTAATTCACCCCTCCACTTT.